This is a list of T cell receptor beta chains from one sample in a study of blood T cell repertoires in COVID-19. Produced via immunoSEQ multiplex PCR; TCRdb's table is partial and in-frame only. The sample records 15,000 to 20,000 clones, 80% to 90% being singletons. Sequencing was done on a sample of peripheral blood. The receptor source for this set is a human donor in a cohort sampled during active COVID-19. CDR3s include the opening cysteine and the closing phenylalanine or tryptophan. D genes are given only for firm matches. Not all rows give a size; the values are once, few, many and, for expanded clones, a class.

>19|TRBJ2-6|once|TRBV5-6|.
TGTGCCAGCAGCTTTGGATATAATAGGGGCGTCTCTGGGGCCAACGTCCTGACTTTC
CASSFGYNRGVSGANVLTF
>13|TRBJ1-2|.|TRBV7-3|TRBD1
TGTGCCAGCAGCCCTGACAGGGGCTATGGCTACACCTTC
CASSPDRGYGYTF
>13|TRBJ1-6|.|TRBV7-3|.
TGTGCCAGCAGCTTCGACCCTCTAGGACCCCTCCACTTT
CASSFDPLGPLHF
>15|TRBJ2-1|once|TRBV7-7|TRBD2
TGTGCTAGCAGCTTACTAGCGGGAGTCTACAATGAGCAGTTCTTC
CASSLLAGVYNEQFF
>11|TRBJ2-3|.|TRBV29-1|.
TGCAGCGGCTGGACAGCATATACGCAGTATTTT
CSGWTAYTQYF
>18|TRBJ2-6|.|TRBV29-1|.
TGCAGCGTTGAAGGTGGGCATCGAGCAGGTTCTGGGGCCAACGTCCTGACTTTC
CSVEGGHRAGSGANVLTF
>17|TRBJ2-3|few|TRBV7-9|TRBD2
TGTGCCAGCAGCCGCGGGACTAGCGGGGGATTCACAGATACGCAGTATTTT
CASSRGTSGGFTDTQYF
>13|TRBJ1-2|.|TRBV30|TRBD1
TGTGCCTGGAGTCTAACGAGGGGGCATGGCTACACCTTC
CAWSLTRGHGYTF
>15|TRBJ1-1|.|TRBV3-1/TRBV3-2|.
TGTGCCAGCAGCCAAAGAGCGACAGGGAACACTGAAGCTTTCTTT
CASSQRATGNTEAFF
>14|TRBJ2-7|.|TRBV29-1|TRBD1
TGCAGCGTTTCTCCGGGACAGTGGTACGACGAGCAGTACTTC
CSVSPGQWYDEQYF
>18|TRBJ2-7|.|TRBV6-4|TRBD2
TGTGCCAGCAGTGACTCGGAATCTAGCGGGGGGGCCGCCTACGAGCAGTACTTC
CASSDSESSGGAAYEQYF
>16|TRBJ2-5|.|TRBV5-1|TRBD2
TGCGCCAGCAGCGTGGGACTAGCGGGAACCAAAGAGACCCAGTACTTC
CASSVGLAGTKETQYF
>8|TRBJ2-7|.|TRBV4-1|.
TGCACATCCTACGAGCAGTACTTC
CTSYEQYF
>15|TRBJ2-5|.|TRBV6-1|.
TGTGCCAGCAGTGAACCATTCAGATTCCAAGAGACCCAGTACTTC
CASSEPFRFQETQYF
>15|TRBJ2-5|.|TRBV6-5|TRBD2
TGTGCCAGCAGTACTCGGGGGGACCCCGGAGAGACCCAGTACTTC
CASSTRGDPGETQYF
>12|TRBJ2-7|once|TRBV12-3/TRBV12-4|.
TGTGCCAGCAGTCTCGGGTCCTACGAGCAGTACTTC
CASSLGSYEQYF
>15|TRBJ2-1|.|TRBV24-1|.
TGTGCCACCAGTGATTTGCCCGGGACACAGGGCGAGCAGTTCTTC
CATSDLPGTQGEQFF
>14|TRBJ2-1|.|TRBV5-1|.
TGCGCCAGCAGCTTGGGGACAGAGAACAATGAGCAGTTCTTC
CASSLGTENNEQFF
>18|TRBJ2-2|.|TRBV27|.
TGTGCCAGCAGTTTATACAGTCCGGTAGCGACCAACACCGGGGAGCTGTTTTTT
CASSLYSPVATNTGELFF
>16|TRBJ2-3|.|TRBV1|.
TGCACCAGCAGCCAGGAACCGCCCGGAGCCGGGGATACGCAGTATTTT
CTSSQEPPGAGDTQYF
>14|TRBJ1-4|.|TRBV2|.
TGTGCCAGCAGTAGTACTTACTTCGCGGAAAAACTGTTTTTT
CASSSTYFAEKLFF
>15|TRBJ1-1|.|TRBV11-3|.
TGTGCCAGCAGCTTAGGTCGGGGGATGAACACTGAAGCTTTCTTT
CASSLGRGMNTEAFF
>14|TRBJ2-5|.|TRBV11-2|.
TGTGCCAGCAGCTTAGTTGGGGGGGGGCAGACCCAGTACTTC
CASSLVGGGQTQYF
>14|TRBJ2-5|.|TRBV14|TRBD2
TGTGCCAGCAGCCCGGGACTAGCGGGAGAGACCCAGTACTTC
CASSPGLAGETQYF
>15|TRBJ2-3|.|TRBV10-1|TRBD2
TGCGCCAGCAGTGAGGGCGGGGGGGGCACAGATACGCAGTATTTT
CASSEGGGGTDTQYF
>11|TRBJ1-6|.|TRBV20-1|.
TGCAGTGCTAGTGAAGGGGGACACAACCACTTT
CSASEGGHNHF
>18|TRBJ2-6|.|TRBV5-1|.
TGCGCCAGCAGCTTGGCCGATGACGGAGGCTCTGGGGCCAACGTCCTGACTTTC
CASSLADDGGSGANVLTF
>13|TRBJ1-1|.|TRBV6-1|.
TGTGCCAGCAGTGACAGGGTTACTCCTGAAGCTTTCTTT
CASSDRVTPEAFF
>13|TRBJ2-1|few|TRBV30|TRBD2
TGTGCCTGGAGCGGACTAGTCAGGGCTGAGCAGTTCTTC
CAWSGLVRAEQFF
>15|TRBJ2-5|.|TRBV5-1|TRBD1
TGCGCCAGCAGCGAGGGACAGGGTTTTCAGGAGACCCAGTACTTC
CASSEGQGFQETQYF
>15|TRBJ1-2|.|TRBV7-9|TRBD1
TGTGCCAGCAGCTTAGACGTCAGGGGGACTTATGGCTACACCTTC
CASSLDVRGTYGYTF
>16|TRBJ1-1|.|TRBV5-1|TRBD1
TGCGCCAGCAGGAGACAGGGACAATCAATGAACACTGAAGCTTTCTTT
CASRRQGQSMNTEAFF
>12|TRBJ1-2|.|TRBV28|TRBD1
TGTGCCAGCACGACAGGGTCCTATGGCTACACCTTC
CASTTGSYGYTF
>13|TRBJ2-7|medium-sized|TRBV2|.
TGTGCCAGCAGTGAAGGCGGGGCTTACGAGCAGTACTTC
CASSEGGAYEQYF
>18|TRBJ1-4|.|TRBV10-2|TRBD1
TGCGCCAGCAGCTACACCTCCGGGACAGGTCATCCTAATGAAAAACTGTTTTTT
CASSYTSGTGHPNEKLFF
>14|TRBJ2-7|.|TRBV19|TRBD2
TGTGCCAGTCGTTACCGGGACGGACTAGAAGAGCAGTACTTC
CASRYRDGLEEQYF
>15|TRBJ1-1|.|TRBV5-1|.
TGCGCCAGCAGCTTGGCAGGCAACCTGAACACTGAAGCTTTCTTT
CASSLAGNLNTEAFF
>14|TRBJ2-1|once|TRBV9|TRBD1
TGTGCCAGCAGCGGGACAGGGGGCTACAATGAGCAGTTCTTC
CASSGTGGYNEQFF
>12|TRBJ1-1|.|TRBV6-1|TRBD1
TGTGCCAGCAGTGAGAGACAGGGGGAAGCTTTCTTT
CASSERQGEAFF
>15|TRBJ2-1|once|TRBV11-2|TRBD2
TGTGCCAGCAGCTCCGTCAGCGGGGGGGCCAATGAGCAGTTCTTC
CASSSVSGGANEQFF
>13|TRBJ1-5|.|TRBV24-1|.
TGTGCCACCTCCATCACGGGAAATCAGCCCCAGCATTTT
CATSITGNQPQHF
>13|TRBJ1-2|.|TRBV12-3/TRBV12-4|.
TGTGCCAGCAGTTTTGGCTGGAGCTATGGCTACACCTTC
CASSFGWSYGYTF
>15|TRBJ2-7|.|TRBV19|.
TGTGCCAGTAGTATATTTAGCGGAGGATCCTACGAGCAGTACTTC
CASSIFSGGSYEQYF
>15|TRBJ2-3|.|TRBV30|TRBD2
TGTGCCTGGGGGACTAGCGGTCATAGCACAGATACGCAGTATTTT
CAWGTSGHSTDTQYF
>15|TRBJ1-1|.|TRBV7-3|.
TGTGCCAGCAGCTTAGGTCCGCAGGGAAAGTTTGAAGCTTTCTTT
CASSLGPQGKFEAFF
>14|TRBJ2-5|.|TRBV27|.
TGTGCCAGCAGTTTATCGGCCTCAGTGGAGACCCAGTACTTC
CASSLSASVETQYF
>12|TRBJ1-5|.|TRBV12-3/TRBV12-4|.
TGTGCCAGCAGGTATAGCAATCAGCCCCAGCATTTT
CASRYSNQPQHF
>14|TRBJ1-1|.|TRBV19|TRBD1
TGTGCCAGTATGGGACAGGGGGCAGGCACTGAAGCTTTCTTT
CASMGQGAGTEAFF